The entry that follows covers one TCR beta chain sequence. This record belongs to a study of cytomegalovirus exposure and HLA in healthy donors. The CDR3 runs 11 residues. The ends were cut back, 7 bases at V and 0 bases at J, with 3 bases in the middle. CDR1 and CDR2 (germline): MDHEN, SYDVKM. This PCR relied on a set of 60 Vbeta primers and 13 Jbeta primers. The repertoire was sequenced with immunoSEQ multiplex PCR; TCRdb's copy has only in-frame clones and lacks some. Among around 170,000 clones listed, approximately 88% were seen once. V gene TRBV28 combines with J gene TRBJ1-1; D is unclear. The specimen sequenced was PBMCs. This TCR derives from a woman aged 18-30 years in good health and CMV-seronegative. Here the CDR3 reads CASTMNTEAFF. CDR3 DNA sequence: TGTGCCAGCACCATGAACACTGAAGCTTTCTTT.